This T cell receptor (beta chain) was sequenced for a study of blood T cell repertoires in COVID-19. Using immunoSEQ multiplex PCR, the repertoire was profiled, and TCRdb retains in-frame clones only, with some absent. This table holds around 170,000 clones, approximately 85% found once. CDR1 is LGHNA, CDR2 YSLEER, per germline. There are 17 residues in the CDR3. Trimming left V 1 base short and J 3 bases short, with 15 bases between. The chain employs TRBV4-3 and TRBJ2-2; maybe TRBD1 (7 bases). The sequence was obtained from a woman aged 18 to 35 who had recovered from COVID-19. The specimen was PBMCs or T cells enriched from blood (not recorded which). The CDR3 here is CASSQARPRGDTGELFF. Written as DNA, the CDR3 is TGCGCCAGCAGCCAAGCCCGGCCCAGGGGGGACACCGGGGAGCTGTTTTTT.